The 27 T cell receptor beta chains reported below all come from one sample, sequenced in a study of blood T cells in healthy people across ages. It was with a sample-barcoded 5' primer and a J-beta primer mix that a second PCR of roughly 6 to 12 cycles was run. TCRdb redid the calling of the 5' RACE reads with MiXCR, one entry per CDR3 protein. The data show about 970,000 distinct CDR3 sequences, with 51% seen just once and roughly a fifth held by the top ten. Sequencing input: blood. The receptors here all came from a woman aged 60 to 75 in good health.

In this sample, this clonotype turned up a few times. The chain carries TRBV20-1 and TRBJ1-4, with 8 bases identical to TRBD1. The CDR3 consists of 15 residues. CDR1 and CDR2 from the germline V gene are DFQATT and SNEGSKA (reference sequence). J lost 4 bases, V lost 3 bases, and 7 bases had no gene match. The chain's CDR3 is CSARDLRGLNEKLFF. In DNA form, the CDR3 reads TGCAGTGCTAGGGATCTCAGGGGGCTTAATGAAAAACTGTTTTTT.

This clonotype appeared a few times. The chain recombines TRBV4-1 with TRBJ1-2; TRBD1 aligns across 9 bases. The CDR3 has 16 amino acids. CDR1 is MGHRA, CDR2 YSYEKL, per germline. J gave up 8 bases and V 0 bases, and 10 bases lay outside the gene matches. CDR3 sequence reads: CASSQDRGDRAIGYTF. CDR3 nucleotides: TGCGCCAGCAGCCAAGATCGAGGGGACAGGGCGATCGGCTACACCTTC.

This clonotype was observed many times. The V call is TRBV10-1, the J call TRBJ2-5; D gene uncertain. Between the trimmed V and J ends, which lost 6 bases and 5 bases, there was a span of 13 bases. The CDR3 is 13 residues long. Germline V gives CDR1 WNHNN, CDR2 SYGVQD (reference sequence). This CDR3 is CASSPTVGETQYF. The CDR3 coding sequence is TGCGCCAGCAGCCCGACGGTCGGGGAGACCCAGTACTTC.

The chain uses TRBV7-3 and TRBJ2-7, with D perhaps being TRBD1 or TRBD2 (5 bases each). Germline lookup yields CDR1 SGHTA and CDR2 FQGTGA. The CDR3 sequence is 12 residues long. Trimming stripped 10 bases from V and 6 bases from J, with 16 bases between. This chain's CDR3 is CATGPTKGEQYF. The CDR3 coding sequence is TGTGCCACGGGACCTACCAAGGGCGAGCAGTACTTC.

This clonotype was seen more than once but under ten times. This sequence joins TRBV5-5 and TRBJ2-4; the match to TRBD1 covers 7 bases. The DNA end lines up better with TRBJ2-7; the J call may be wrong. The CDR3 is made up of 13 amino acids. Germline CDR1 is SGHKS and CDR2 is YYEKEE (reference sequence). The CDR3 is CASIFSGQDEQYF. The DNA of the CDR3 is TGTGCCAGCATCTTTTCCGGACAGGACGAGCAGTACTTC.

The CDR3 loop reads CASSRAGASYEQYF. The CDR3 DNA reads as TGTGCCAGCAGTAGAGCGGGAGCCTCCTACGAGCAGTACTTC. The V gene is TRBV28, the J gene TRBJ2-7; TRBD2 agrees at 8 bases. The germline CDR1 and CDR2 sequences are MDHEN and SYDVKM. This CDR3 contains 14 residues. After removal of 5 bases from V and 0 bases from J, the junction contained 3 bases not matched to a gene.

The genes are TRBV20-1 and TRBJ2-7, with D perhaps matching TRBD2 (6 bases). Germline CDR1 reads DFQATT; CDR2 reads SNEGSKA (reference sequence). The CDR3 has 14 amino acids. Deletions cut 5 bases from V and 3 bases from J, with 17 bases between. The CDR3 protein is CSAVETRSVYEQYF. Written as DNA, the CDR3 is TGCAGTGCTGTCGAGACTAGGTCGGTCTACGAGCAGTACTTC.

The rearrangement uses TRBV7-9 and TRBJ2-7; 14 bases match TRBD2. This CDR3 is built from 16 residues. Germline V gene sequence: CDR1 SEHNR, CDR2 FQNEAQ (reference sequence). V was clipped by 5 bases and J by 7 bases; unmatched bases: 10. The chain's CDR3 is CASSPGTSGSFVEQYF. In DNA form, the CDR3 reads TGTGCCAGCAGCCCCGGGACTAGCGGGAGTTTTGTTGAGCAGTACTTC.

V is TRBV20-1 and J is TRBJ2-1; 9 nucleotides align to TRBD2. Germline CDR1 DFQATT, CDR2 SNEGSKA (reference sequence). This CDR3 comprises 13 residues. Trimming at V came to 5 bases and at J to 10 bases, leaving 9 bases not matched to a gene. The CDR3 sequence is CSARGTSSYEQFF. For the CDR3, the DNA is TGCAGTGCTCGAGGGACTAGCAGCTACGAGCAGTTCTTC.

The V gene is TRBV9, the J gene TRBJ2-3; unclear D gene. The germline gives CDR1 SGDLS, CDR2 YYNGEE. V gave up 0 bases and J gave up 1 base, with 6 bases separating them. The CDR3 is 14 residues long. CDR3 in amino acids: CASSVEGGTDTQYF. Written as DNA, the CDR3 is TGTGCCAGCAGCGTAGAGGGCGGCACAGATACGCAGTATTTT.

This chain uses TRBV3-1 with TRBJ2-3; 7 nucleotides agree with TRBD2. The J segment lost 4 bases and the V segment lost 1 base, leaving 14 bases of the junction unmatched. The length of the CDR3 is 18 residues. Germline loops: CDR1 LGHDT, CDR2 YNNKEL (reference sequence). CDR3 DNA sequence: TGTGCCAGCAGCCAAGCCCCCCCGAGGACTAGTACCCCAGATACGCAGTATTTT. Amino acids: CASSQAPPRTSTPDTQYF.

This clonotype was seen a handful of times. The chain recombines TRBV2 with TRBJ2-5, with 7 bases lining up with TRBD1. V lost 5 bases to trimming and J lost 5 bases; unmatched junction nucleotides: 8. Germline CDR1 is SNHLY and CDR2 is FYNNEI. The CDR3 has 14 amino acids. This chain's CDR3 is CASSPRGGPETQYF. CDR3 nucleotide sequence: TGTGCCAGCAGTCCCCGAGGGGGCCCGGAGACCCAGTACTTC.

The rearrangement joins TRBV7-9 to TRBJ2-3; possibly TRBD1 for D (6 bases). The CDR3 extends over 13 amino acids. The germline CDR1 and CDR2 sequences are SEHNR and FQNEAQ (reference sequence). V dropped 4 bases and J dropped 5 bases, with 10 bases sitting between them. The chain's CDR3 is CASSSSGVDTQYF. CDR3 coding DNA: TGTGCCAGCAGCTCTTCAGGGGTAGATACGCAGTATTTT.

V and J are TRBV28 and TRBJ1-2; 7 bases align to TRBD1. Germline loops: CDR1 MDHEN, CDR2 SYDVKM. There are 16 residues in the CDR3. Trimming took 6 bases from V and 0 from J; bases not matched to a gene: 10. The CDR3 DNA sequence: TGTGCCAGCAGATTGTCAGGGGGGATTGCTAACTATGGCTACACCTTC. It specifies CASRLSGGIANYGYTF.

The CDR3 protein is CASTLGPFGGELFF. In nucleotides, the CDR3 is TGTGCCAGCACCCTAGGCCCTTTTGGCGGGGAGCTGTTTTTT. The chain carries TRBV28 and TRBJ2-2; unclear D gene. V was cut by 7 bases and J by 7 bases, with 16 bases left in between. The germline gives CDR1 MDHEN, CDR2 SYDVKM. The CDR3 consists of 14 residues.

The chain combines TRBV28 with TRBJ1-4, with D possibly matching TRBD1 (5 bases). The CDR3 spans 15 residues. Trimming pared 6 bases from V and 7 bases from J, leaving 18 bases between. From germline, CDR1 is MDHEN and CDR2 SYDVKM. The CDR3 is CASRTPGTGGEKLFF. Written as DNA, the CDR3 is TGTGCCAGCAGGACGCCCGGGACCGGTGGTGAAAAACTGTTTTTT.

V gene TRBV5-1 combines with J gene TRBJ2-7; D may match TRBD1 or TRBD2 (5 bases each). Germline V gives CDR1 SGHRS, CDR2 YFSETQ. This CDR3 has 15 residues. Between the trimmed V and J ends, which lost 7 bases and 2 bases, there was a span of 19 bases. In DNA form, the CDR3 reads TGCGCCAGCTCGGTTATGTGGGGACCTACCTACGAGCAGTACTTC. This sequence encodes CASSVMWGPTYEQYF. The full variable domain, rest sourced from reference TRBV5-1 and TRBJ2-7, is KAGVTQTPRYLIKTRGQQVTLSCSPISGHRSVSWYQQTPGQGLQFLFEYFSETQRNKGNFPGRFSGRQFSNSRSEMNVSTLELGDSALYLCASSVMWGPTYEQYFGPGTRLTVT.

The chain joins TRBV20-1 to TRBJ2-5; 7 bases are a match to TRBD1. Trimming at V came to 4 bases and at J to 5 bases, leaving 13 bases not matched to a gene. Germline lookup yields CDR1 DFQATT and CDR2 SNEGSKA (reference sequence). This CDR3 spans 15 amino acids. The CDR3 region is CSAKSRQGAQETQYF. In nucleotides, the CDR3 is TGCAGTGCTAAAAGCCGACAGGGTGCCCAGGAGACCCAGTACTTC.

This clonotype was seen a handful of times. The V and J genes are TRBV27 and TRBJ2-5, with TRBD2 identical over 15 bases. The CDR3 is 18 amino acids. V shed 4 bases and J 5 bases; nucleotides not matched to a gene: 11. Germline CDR1 MNHEY, CDR2 SMNVEV (reference sequence). CDR3 sequence reads: CASSSARTSGRAYETQYF. The CDR3 coding sequence is TGTGCCAGCAGTTCAGCCCGGACTAGCGGGAGGGCCTACGAGACCCAGTACTTC.

At least ten counts were recorded for this clonotype. The V call is TRBV20-1, the J call TRBJ2-3, with D possibly TRBD1 on 6 matching bases. Trimming stripped 3 bases from V and 7 bases from J, with 17 bases between. This CDR3 has 14 amino acids. Germline V gives CDR1 DFQATT, CDR2 SNEGSKA (reference sequence). The CDR3 DNA reads as TGCAGTGCTAGTGCCCAGGGGAGTTGGAATACGCAGTATTTT. It encodes CSASAQGSWNTQYF.

The chain joins TRBV6-6 to TRBJ2-7; maybe TRBD1 (6 bases). V was trimmed by 8 bases and J by 1 base, leaving 12 bases between them. CDR3 length: 13 amino acids. In germline, CDR1 is MNHNY, CDR2 SVGAGI (reference sequence). CDR3 coding DNA: TGTGCCAGCGGCGGACAGAATTCCTACGAGCAGTACTTC. This translates into CASGGQNSYEQYF.

The CDR3 loop reads CASSLMSGGNIQYF. The CDR3 DNA follows: TGTGCCAGCAGCTTAATGTCTGGAGGGAACATTCAGTACTTC. The chain joins TRBV13 to TRBJ2-4; maybe TRBD2 (6 bases). Germline loops: CDR1 PRHDT, CDR2 FYEKMQ (reference sequence). The CDR3 spans 14 residues. Trimming cost V 2 bases and J 7 bases, with 12 bases left between them.

The V and J genes are TRBV29-1 and TRBJ2-5, with 8 bases identical to TRBD2. V dropped 3 bases and J dropped 11; count of bases not matched to a gene: 11. The CDR3 covers 13 residues. Per the germline V gene, CDR1 is SQVTM and CDR2 is ANQGSEA. Here the CDR3 DNA reads TGCAGCGTTGACAAAGCGGGAGTGGGTGAGCAGTACTTC. Translating gives CSVDKAGVGEQYF.

This clonotype came up a few times. The chain uses TRBV29-1 and TRBJ2-3; tentatively, D is TRBD1 or TRBD2 (5 bases each). Germline V gene lookup returns CDR1 SQVTM and CDR2 ANQGSEA. The CDR3 is 12 amino acids. V was trimmed by 6 bases and J by 2 bases, leaving 9 bases between them. CDR3 DNA: TGCAGCGTGGGGGATCCCACAGATACGCAGTATTTT. This sequence encodes CSVGDPTDTQYF.

V is TRBV6-5 and J is TRBJ2-1; 7 nucleotides align to TRBD2. There are 12 residues in the CDR3. Per the germline V gene, CDR1 is MNHEY and CDR2 is SVGAGI. The J segment lost 6 bases and the V segment lost 8 bases, leaving 4 bases of the junction unmatched. The CDR3 sequence is CASGLAVNEQFF. For the CDR3, the DNA is TGTGCCAGCGGTCTAGCGGTCAATGAGCAGTTCTTC.

The chain is built from TRBV27 and TRBJ1-5; 9 bases agree with TRBD1. Germline V lookup: CDR1 MNHEY, CDR2 SMNVEV (reference sequence). The CDR3 runs to 15 residues. V lost 4 bases and J lost 1; bases outside the gene matches: 2. DNA of the CDR3: TGTGCCAGCAGTTCCGACAGGGGGAGCAATCAGCCCCAGCATTTT. Amino acids: CASSSDRGSNQPQHF.

The chain couples TRBV6-1 to TRBJ2-4, with 8 positions matching TRBD2. The CDR3 is 13 residues long. Germline lookup yields CDR1 MNHNS and CDR2 SASEGT. V was clipped by 7 bases and J by 15 bases; unmatched bases: 14. The CDR3 reads CASTTREGSPGYF. Written as DNA, the CDR3 is TGTGCCAGCACCACCCGGGAGGGATCTCCGGGGTACTTC.